A selection of T cell receptor beta chains follows, all from one sample in a study of blood T cells in healthy people across ages. TCRdb independently ran MiXCR on the 5' RACE reads; one entry per CDR3 protein. The sample shows approximately 820,000 distinct CDR3 sequences, about 42% of them seen only once. The sequenced sample consisted of blood. These TCRs come from a man aged 60-69 years in good health. Each CDR3 is given without its conserved first and last residue. Fields, in order: V gene, J gene, D gene, CDR3 protein. The D gene is left open where the match is weak.

v_call: TRBV15; j_call: TRBJ2-1; d_call: TRBD2; cdr3_aa: ATSRVSSGNEQF
v_call: TRBV12-3/TRBV12-4; j_call: TRBJ1-5; d_call: TRBD1; cdr3_aa: ASSLGWTGDQPQH
v_call: TRBV5-1; j_call: TRBJ2-3; d_call: TRBD2; cdr3_aa: ASSPGTAGGLPDTQY
v_call: TRBV6-5; j_call: TRBJ2-7; d_call: TRBD1; cdr3_aa: ASKQTGSGAYEQY
v_call: TRBV5-5; j_call: TRBJ2-5; d_call: NA; cdr3_aa: ASSLTSRGPGHQETQY
v_call: TRBV7-9; j_call: TRBJ2-7; d_call: NA; cdr3_aa: ASSLGGGRNEQY
v_call: TRBV5-5; j_call: TRBJ2-1; d_call: NA; cdr3_aa: ASSWGAGTYNEQF
v_call: TRBV27; j_call: TRBJ1-6; d_call: NA; cdr3_aa: ASSLRGSSYNSPLH
v_call: TRBV29-1; j_call: TRBJ2-1; d_call: TRBD2; cdr3_aa: SVDRRGLAGGTSYNEQF
v_call: TRBV6-2/TRBV6-3; j_call: TRBJ2-3; d_call: NA; cdr3_aa: ASSYLRLTSTQY
v_call: TRBV7-2; j_call: TRBJ2-7; d_call: NA; cdr3_aa: ASSPWGTSSYEQY
v_call: TRBV12-3/TRBV12-4; j_call: TRBJ1-6; d_call: TRBD1; cdr3_aa: ASSKTGAKNSPLH
v_call: TRBV7-2; j_call: TRBJ1-1; d_call: NA; cdr3_aa: ASSAQVGTEAF
v_call: TRBV7-2; j_call: TRBJ2-1; d_call: NA; cdr3_aa: ASSLETGTHFYNEQF
v_call: TRBV29-1; j_call: TRBJ2-2; d_call: TRBD1; cdr3_aa: SVARGPGELF
v_call: TRBV7-9; j_call: NA; d_call: NA; cdr3_aa: ASSHKSSYNEQY
v_call: TRBV13; j_call: TRBJ2-1; d_call: NA; cdr3_aa: ASSPKGGGYNEQF
v_call: TRBV27; j_call: TRBJ2-7; d_call: NA; cdr3_aa: ASSLTGPMGPYEQY
v_call: TRBV7-9; j_call: TRBJ1-4; d_call: TRBD1; cdr3_aa: ASSSKGQGSEKLF
v_call: TRBV15; j_call: TRBJ1-2; d_call: TRBD1; cdr3_aa: ATSRPTTGVNLYGYT
v_call: TRBV20-1; j_call: TRBJ2-5; d_call: TRBD1; cdr3_aa: SARSTKDRIETQY
v_call: TRBV20-1; j_call: TRBJ1-1; d_call: TRBD1; cdr3_aa: SAGPGQEAF
v_call: TRBV6-1; j_call: TRBJ1-2; d_call: NA; cdr3_aa: ASSAGGQDYGYT
v_call: TRBV20-1; j_call: TRBJ2-7; d_call: TRBD2; cdr3_aa: SARLAGVKSSYEQY
v_call: TRBV5-6; j_call: TRBJ2-5; d_call: TRBD2; cdr3_aa: ASSSGGKGLETQY
v_call: TRBV9; j_call: TRBJ2-1; d_call: NA; cdr3_aa: ASSVDRSPYNEQF
v_call: TRBV2; j_call: TRBJ1-2; d_call: TRBD1; cdr3_aa: ASRQLDRGSHGYT
v_call: TRBV5-1; j_call: TRBJ1-2; d_call: NA; cdr3_aa: ASSLAGRTNYGYT
v_call: TRBV7-3; j_call: TRBJ2-1; d_call: TRBD2; cdr3_aa: ASSERTSGGEQF
v_call: TRBV9; j_call: TRBJ2-3; d_call: NA; cdr3_aa: ASSVGRDSTDTQY
v_call: TRBV6-7; j_call: TRBJ1-5; d_call: NA; cdr3_aa: ASSYRTASRGCLIAQPQH
v_call: TRBV6-2/TRBV6-3; j_call: TRBJ2-7; d_call: TRBD1; cdr3_aa: ATRTGGNEQY
v_call: TRBV27; j_call: TRBJ1-1; d_call: NA; cdr3_aa: ASSLPGGGAF
v_call: TRBV6-5; j_call: TRBJ1-2; d_call: NA; cdr3_aa: ASSYSMGQGYGYT
v_call: TRBV30; j_call: TRBJ2-1; d_call: NA; cdr3_aa: AWKGNYNEQF
v_call: TRBV12-3/TRBV12-4; j_call: TRBJ1-4; d_call: NA; cdr3_aa: ASSEGGGVKLF
v_call: TRBV30; j_call: TRBJ2-1; d_call: NA; cdr3_aa: AWSPGFGNEQF
v_call: TRBV29-1; j_call: TRBJ2-3; d_call: NA; cdr3_aa: SVGRGLDTQY
v_call: TRBV6-6; j_call: TRBJ2-7; d_call: TRBD1; cdr3_aa: ASNTGQKNYEQY
v_call: TRBV7-9; j_call: TRBJ2-3; d_call: TRBD2; cdr3_aa: ASSLTSGSDTQY
v_call: TRBV12-3/TRBV12-4; j_call: TRBJ2-3; d_call: NA; cdr3_aa: ASSFGHPSTDTQY
v_call: TRBV7-9; j_call: TRBJ2-1; d_call: TRBD2; cdr3_aa: ASSRGGPGREQF
v_call: TRBV5-1; j_call: TRBJ1-5; d_call: NA; cdr3_aa: ASSTGENQPQH
v_call: TRBV7-3; j_call: TRBJ2-1; d_call: TRBD1; cdr3_aa: ASSPGTGINNEQF
v_call: TRBV20-1; j_call: TRBJ2-1; d_call: TRBD2; cdr3_aa: SATSGGARNEQF
v_call: TRBV27; j_call: TRBJ2-1; d_call: NA; cdr3_aa: ASSLQGGGSYNEQF
v_call: TRBV7-9; j_call: TRBJ1-6; d_call: NA; cdr3_aa: ASSFGRDNSPLH
v_call: TRBV5-5; j_call: TRBJ1-2; d_call: NA; cdr3_aa: ASSLAAENYGYT
v_call: TRBV14; j_call: TRBJ2-1; d_call: TRBD1; cdr3_aa: ASSPGTGGPGRF
v_call: TRBV7-2; j_call: TRBJ1-4; d_call: NA; cdr3_aa: ASSPNRARVGEKLF
v_call: TRBV4-3; j_call: TRBJ2-5; d_call: TRBD2; cdr3_aa: ASSPRPTTSGGTQETQY
v_call: TRBV7-2; j_call: TRBJ1-5; d_call: NA; cdr3_aa: ASSLVGQSNQPQH
v_call: TRBV7-2; j_call: TRBJ2-3; d_call: NA; cdr3_aa: ASSLAGSRTKQY
v_call: TRBV20-1; j_call: TRBJ2-3; d_call: TRBD1; cdr3_aa: SALQGANTDTQY